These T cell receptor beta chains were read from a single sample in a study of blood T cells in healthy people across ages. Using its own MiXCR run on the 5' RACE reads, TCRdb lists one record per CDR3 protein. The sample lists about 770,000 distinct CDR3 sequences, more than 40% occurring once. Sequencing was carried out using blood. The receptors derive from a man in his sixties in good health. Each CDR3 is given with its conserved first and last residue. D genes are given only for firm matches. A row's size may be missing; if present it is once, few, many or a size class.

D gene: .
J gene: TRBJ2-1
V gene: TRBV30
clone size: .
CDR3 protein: CAWGKRPPRYNEQFF
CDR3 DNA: TGTGCCTGGGGAAAGAGACCCCCGCGCTACAATGAGCAGTTCTTC

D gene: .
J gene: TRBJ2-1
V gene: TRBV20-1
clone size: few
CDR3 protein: CSAEDGSTYNEQFF
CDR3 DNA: TGCAGTGCTGAGGACGGATCAACCTACAATGAGCAGTTCTTC

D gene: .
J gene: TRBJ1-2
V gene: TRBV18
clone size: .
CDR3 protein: CASSPDGRGGYTF
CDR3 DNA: TGTGCCAGCTCACCAGACGGCAGGGGAGGCTACACCTTC

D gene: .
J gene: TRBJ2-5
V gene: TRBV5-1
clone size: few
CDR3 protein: CASTRRVGETQYF
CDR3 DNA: TGCGCCAGCACCCGGAGGGTAGGAGAGACCCAGTACTTC

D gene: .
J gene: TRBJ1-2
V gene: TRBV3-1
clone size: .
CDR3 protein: CASSQEPSRGYTF
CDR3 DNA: TGTGCCAGCAGCCAAGAACCGTCTCGTGGCTACACCTTC

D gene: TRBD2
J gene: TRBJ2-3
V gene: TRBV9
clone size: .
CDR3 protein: CASSVRLAGDTDTQYF
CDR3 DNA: TGTGCCAGCAGCGTCCGACTAGCGGGAGACACAGATACGCAGTATTTT

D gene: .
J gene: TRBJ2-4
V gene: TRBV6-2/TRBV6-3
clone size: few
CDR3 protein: CASSNPGFEAYEQYF
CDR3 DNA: TGTGCCAGCAGCAACCCAGGGTTTGAGGCTTATGAGCAGTACTTC

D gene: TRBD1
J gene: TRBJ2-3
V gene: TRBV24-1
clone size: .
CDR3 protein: CATSPAGTGLTDTQYF
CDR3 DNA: TGTGCCACCAGCCCGGCCGGGACAGGACTCACAGATACGCAGTATTTT

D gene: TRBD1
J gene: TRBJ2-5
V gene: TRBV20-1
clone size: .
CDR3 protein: CSARTGAMVGETQYF
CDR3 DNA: TGCAGTGCTCGGACAGGGGCGATGGTGGGGGAGACCCAGTACTTC

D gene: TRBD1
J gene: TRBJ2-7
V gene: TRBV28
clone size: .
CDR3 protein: CASRPGQGSYNEQYF
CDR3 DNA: TGTGCCAGCCGGCCAGGACAGGGGTCCTACAATGAGCAGTACTTC

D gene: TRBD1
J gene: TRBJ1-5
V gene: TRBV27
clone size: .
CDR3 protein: CASRRTDRANQPQHF
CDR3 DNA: TGTGCCAGCAGACGAACAGACAGGGCAAATCAGCCCCAGCATTTT

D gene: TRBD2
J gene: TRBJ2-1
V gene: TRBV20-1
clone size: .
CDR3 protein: CSARVLAGGLGEQFF
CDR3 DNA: TGCAGTGCTAGAGTGCTAGCGGGGGGGTTAGGTGAGCAGTTCTTC

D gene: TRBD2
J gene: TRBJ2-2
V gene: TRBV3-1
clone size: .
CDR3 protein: CASSQARTSGNTGELFF
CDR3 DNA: TGTGCCAGCAGCCAAGCCCGGACTAGCGGAAACACCGGGGAGCTGTTTTTT

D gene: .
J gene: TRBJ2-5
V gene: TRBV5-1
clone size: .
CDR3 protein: CASSLDSEKRTQYF
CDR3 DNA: TGCGCCAGCAGCTTGGACTCCGAGAAGAGGACCCAGTACTTC

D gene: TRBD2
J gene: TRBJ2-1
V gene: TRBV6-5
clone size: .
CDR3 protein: CASSYSGLAGEQFF
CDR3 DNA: TGTGCCAGCAGTTACTCTGGACTAGCGGGGGAGCAGTTCTTC

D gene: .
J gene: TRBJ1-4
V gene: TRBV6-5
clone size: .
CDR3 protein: CASRDRLNEKLFF
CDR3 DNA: TGTGCCAGCAGGGACAGACTTAATGAAAAACTGTTTTTT

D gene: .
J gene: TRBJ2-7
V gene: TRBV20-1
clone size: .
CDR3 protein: CSATGRRSGEQYF
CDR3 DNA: TGCAGTGCCACGGGACGCCGGTCTGGTGAGCAGTACTTC

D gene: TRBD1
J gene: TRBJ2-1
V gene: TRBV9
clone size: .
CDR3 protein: CASSERDRDYSEQFF
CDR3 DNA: TGTGCCAGCAGCGAGCGGGACAGGGACTACAGTGAGCAGTTCTTC

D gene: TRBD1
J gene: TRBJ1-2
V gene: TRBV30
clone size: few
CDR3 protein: CAWSVGTGAGYTF
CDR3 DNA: TGTGCCTGGAGTGTTGGGACAGGAGCTGGCTACACCTTC

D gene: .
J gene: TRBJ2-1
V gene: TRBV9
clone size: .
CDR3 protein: CASSVAAGMSSYNEQFF
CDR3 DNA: TGTGCCAGCAGCGTAGCGGCGGGCATGAGCTCCTACAATGAGCAGTTCTTC

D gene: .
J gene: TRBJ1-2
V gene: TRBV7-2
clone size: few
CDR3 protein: CASSLAMGEGYTF
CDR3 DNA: TGTGCCAGCAGCTTAGCGATGGGTGAGGGCTACACCTTC

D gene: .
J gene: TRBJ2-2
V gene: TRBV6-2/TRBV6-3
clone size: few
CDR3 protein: CASSYPGITGELFF
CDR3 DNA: TGTGCCAGCAGTTACCCCGGGATAACCGGGGAGCTGTTTTTT

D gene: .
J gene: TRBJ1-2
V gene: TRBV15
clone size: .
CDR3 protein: CATSKNSDNYGYTF
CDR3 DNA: TGTGCCACCAGCAAAAACTCCGACAACTATGGCTACACCTTC

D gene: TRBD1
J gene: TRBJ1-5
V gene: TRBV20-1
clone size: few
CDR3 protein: CSAIGQVNQPQHF
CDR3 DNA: TGCAGTGCTATAGGACAGGTGAATCAGCCCCAGCATTTT

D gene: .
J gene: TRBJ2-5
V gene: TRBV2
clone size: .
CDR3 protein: CASNGPRDEQYF
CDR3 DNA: TGTGCCAGCAACGGACCCAGGGATGAGCAGTACTTC

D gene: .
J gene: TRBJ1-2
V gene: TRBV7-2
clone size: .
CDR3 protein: CASSIPGRRYGYTF
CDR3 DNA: TGTGCCAGCAGCATACCGGGACGGCGCTATGGCTACACCTTC

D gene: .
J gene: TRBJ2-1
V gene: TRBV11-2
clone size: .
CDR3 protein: CASSLTKETQFF
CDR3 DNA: TGTGCCAGCAGCCTAACGAAAGAGACCCAGTTCTTC

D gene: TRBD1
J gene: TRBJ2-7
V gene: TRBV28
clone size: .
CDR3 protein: CASSTHQGAHNEQYF
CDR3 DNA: TGTGCCAGCAGCACGCATCAGGGGGCGCACAACGAGCAGTACTTC

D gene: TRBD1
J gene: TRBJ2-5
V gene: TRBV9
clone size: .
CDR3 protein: CASTKGTGGLLETQYF
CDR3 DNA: TGTGCCAGCACCAAAGGGACAGGGGGTCTTTTAGAGACCCAGTACTTC

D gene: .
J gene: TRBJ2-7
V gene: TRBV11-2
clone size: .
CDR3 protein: CASSLVQGTNEQYF
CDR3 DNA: TGTGCCAGCAGCTTAGTCCAGGGGACCAACGAGCAGTACTTC